Detailed here is one TCR beta chain. How the authors handled the data: The authors estimated nucleated cell counts from reference gene primer amplification. Assay: immunoSEQ multiplex PCR; the TCRdb copy retains only in-frame clones and omits some. V and J calls and clone size follow that table, whereas D and trimming were derived from the DNA. The data contain 130,000 or so clones, about 89% of them seen just once; the ten biggest clones take up around 20%. The data belong to a study of blood T cell repertoires in COVID-19. Background on the study: COVID-19 samples, acute and convalescent, were from the United States, Italy and Spain. T cells, B-cell-depleted T cells, or PBMCs provided the cDNA or gDNA that served as material.

This CDR3 contains 13 residues. V was trimmed by 2 bases and J by 4 bases, leaving 8 bases between them. Germline values: CDR1 MNHEY, CDR2 SVGAGI. This TCR was sampled from a man aged 45 to 65 with active or convalescent COVID-19. Material for sequencing was peripheral blood. J is TRBJ1-1 and V is TRBV6-5, with D uncertain. The DNA for the CDR3 is TGTGCCAGCAGTTACGTAGGGAGCACTGAAGCTTTCTTT. Translation gives CASSYVGSTEAFF.